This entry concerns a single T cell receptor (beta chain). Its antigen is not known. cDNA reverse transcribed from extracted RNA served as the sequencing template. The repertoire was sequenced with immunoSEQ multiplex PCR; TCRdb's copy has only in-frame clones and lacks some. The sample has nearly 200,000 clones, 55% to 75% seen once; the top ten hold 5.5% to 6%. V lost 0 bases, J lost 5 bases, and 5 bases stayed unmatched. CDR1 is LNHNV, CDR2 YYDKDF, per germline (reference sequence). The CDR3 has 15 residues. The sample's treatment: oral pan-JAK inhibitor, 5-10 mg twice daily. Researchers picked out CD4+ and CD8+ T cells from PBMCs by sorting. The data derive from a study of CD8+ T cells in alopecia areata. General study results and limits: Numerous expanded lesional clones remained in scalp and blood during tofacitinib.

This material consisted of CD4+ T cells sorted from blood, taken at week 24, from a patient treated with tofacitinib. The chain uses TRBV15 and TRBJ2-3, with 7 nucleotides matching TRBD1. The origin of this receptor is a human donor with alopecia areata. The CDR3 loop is CATSRERQGEDTQYF. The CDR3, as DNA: TGTGCCACCAGCAGAGAGCGACAGGGTGAAGATACGCAGTATTTT. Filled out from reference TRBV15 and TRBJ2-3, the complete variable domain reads DAMVIQNPRYQVTQFGKPVTLSCSQTLNHNVMYWYQQKSSQAPKLLFHYYDKDFNNEADTPDNFQSRRPNTSFCFLDIRSPGLGDTAMYLCATSRERQGEDTQYFGPGTRLTVL.